The 17 T cell receptor beta chains reported below all come from one sample, sequenced in a study of response to subunit inactivated influenza vaccine. TCRdb processed the RT-PCR reads anew with MiXCR; each CDR3 protein has one entry. The sample contains fewer than 250,000 distinct CDR3 sequences, about 15% of which appear only once. Sample: CD8+ T cells sorted from PBMCs, taken 4 to 6 days after vaccination. All receptors come from a man in his forties or fifties who received an inactivated influenza vaccine.

There are a few counts of this clonotype. At one end, the junction sequence differs from germline, possibly due to a read error. The V call is TRBV4-3, the J call TRBJ1-2; no reliable D call. The V gene's germline CDR1 is LGHNA and CDR2 YSLEER. CDR3 size: 15 residues. The CDR3 sequence: CASSEDREANYGYTF. CDR3 DNA: TGCGCCAGCAGCGAAGACCGCGAGGCTAACTATGGCTACACCTTC.

The rearrangement links TRBV7-9 to TRBJ1-1; D is perhaps TRBD1 (6 bases). In germline, CDR1 is SEHNR, CDR2 FQNEAQ (reference sequence). The CDR3 runs to 14 residues. V lost 5 bases to trimming and J lost 1 base, with 11 bases between them. The CDR3 loop reads CASSQGMGNTEAFF. The CDR3 coding sequence is TGTGCCAGCAGCCAGGGGATGGGGAACACTGAAGCTTTCTTT. The whole variable domain, filled in from reference TRBV7-9 and TRBJ1-1, reads DTGVSQNPRHKITKRGQNVTFRCDPISEHNRLYWYRQTLGQGPEFLTYFQNEAQLEKSRLLSDRFSAERPKGSFSTLEIQRTEQGDSAMYLCASSQGMGNTEAFFGQGTRLTVV.

This clonotype was detected only a few times. V usage is TRBV2 and J usage is TRBJ1-1; D not resolved. Germline CDR1 reads SNHLY; CDR2 reads FYNNEI. Trimming took 6 bases from V and 0 from J, leaving 14 bases between them. The CDR3 has 15 amino acids. The chain's CDR3 is CASRSQSGMNTEAFF. CDR3 sequence (DNA): TGTGCCAGCAGGTCCCAATCGGGGATGAACACTGAAGCTTTCTTT.

The chain is built from TRBV18 and TRBJ2-1, with D perhaps matching TRBD2 (5 bases). Germline V CDR1 and CDR2: KGHSH, LQKENI. Trimming took 2 bases from V and 2 from J, leaving 7 bases between them. The CDR3 is 14 amino acids. The CDR3 DNA is TGTGCCAGCTCACCAGACGGGGCCTACAATGAGCAGTTCTTC. Translating gives CASSPDGAYNEQFF.

This clonotype was observed a few times. This chain connects TRBV18 to TRBJ2-7; D ambiguous. CDR1 KGHSH and CDR2 LQKENI come from the germline V gene. Trimming removed 3 bases from V and 4 bases from J, with 19 bases in between. The CDR3 loop spans 16 amino acids. The DNA for the CDR3 is TGTGCCAGCTCACCGACGTGGGATCCTGAGAGTTACGAGCAGTACTTC. It yields the protein CASSPTWDPESYEQYF.

This clonotype has more than one count but fewer than ten. The CDR3 DNA sequence: TGTGCCAGCAGTTGGACAGGGGGCGAGGGCACTGAAGCTTTCTTT. It codes for CASSWTGGEGTEAFF. The V and J genes are TRBV27 and TRBJ1-1, with 11 bases that match TRBD1. Losses at the gene ends were 4 bases for V and 4 bases for J; bases not matched to a gene: 5. The CDR3 totals 15 residues. Germline CDR1 reads MNHEY; CDR2 reads SMNVEV (reference sequence).

Many counts were recorded for this clonotype. This chain connects TRBV11-1 to TRBJ2-2, with TRBD2 matching over 12 bases. Looked up from germline, CDR1 is SGHAT and CDR2 is FQDESV (reference sequence). Losses at the gene ends were 2 bases for V and 2 bases for J; bases not matched to a gene: 15. CDR3 length equals 21 residues. The CDR3: CASSLKVQLAGGPLNTGELFF. CDR3 nucleotides: TGTGCCAGCAGCTTAAAAGTACAACTAGCGGGGGGCCCACTTAACACCGGGGAGCTGTTTTTT.

This clonotype was counted many times. The chain joins TRBV28 to TRBJ2-2; TRBD1 might be the D (6 bases). The germline gives CDR1 MDHEN, CDR2 SYDVKM. V lost 7 bases to trimming and J lost 0 bases, with 9 bases between them. The CDR3 loop spans 14 amino acids. Here the CDR3 reads CASNQGPNTGELFF. The CDR3 DNA follows: TGTGCCAGCAATCAGGGGCCGAACACCGGGGAGCTGTTTTTT. Together with reference TRBV28 and TRBJ2-2, the CDR3 gives the full variable domain: DVKVTQSSRYLVKRTGEKVFLECVQDMDHENMFWYRQDPGLGLRLIYFSYDVKMKEKGDIPEGYSVSREKKERFSLILESASTNQTSMYLCASNQGPNTGELFFGEGSRLTVL.

This sequence joins TRBV15 and TRBJ2-7; 9 bases line up with TRBD1. This CDR3 has 13 residues. From germline, CDR1 is LNHNV and CDR2 YYDKDF (reference sequence). Trimming cost V 9 bases and J 0 bases; bases outside gene matches: 3. This chain's CDR3 is CATGTGSSYEQYF. The CDR3 nucleotides are TGTGCCACTGGGACAGGGAGCTCCTACGAGCAGTACTTC. The variable domain in full, completed from reference TRBV15 and TRBJ2-7, reads DAMVIQNPRYQVTQFGKPVTLSCSQTLNHNVMYWYQQKSSQAPKLLFHYYDKDFNNEADTPDNFQSRRPNTSFCFLDIRSPGLGDTAMYLCATGTGSSYEQYFGPGTRLTVT.

This clonotype was counted between two and nine times. The chain combines TRBV5-6 with TRBJ2-5; no reliable D call. Germline lookup yields CDR1 SGHDT and CDR2 YYEEEE. The ends were cut back, 0 bases at V and 2 bases at J, with 8 bases in the middle. This CDR3 spans 14 amino acids. This CDR3 is CASSLGGFQETQYF. In DNA form, the CDR3 reads TGTGCCAGCAGCTTGGGGGGATTTCAAGAGACCCAGTACTTC. The complete variable domain, with remaining parts taken from reference TRBV5-6 and TRBJ2-5, reads DAGVTQSPTHLIKTRGQQVTLRCSPKSGHDTVSWYQQALGQGPQFIFQYYEEEERQRGNFPDRFSGHQFPNYSSELNVNALLLGDSALYLCASSLGGFQETQYFGPGTRLLVL.

This clonotype was seen a handful of times. The chain has TRBV9 and TRBJ2-1, with 9 nucleotides matching TRBD2. Trimming cost V 0 bases and J 4 bases; bases outside gene matches: 5. Germline CDR1 reads SGDLS; CDR2 reads YYNGEE. This CDR3 contains 16 residues. CDR3 protein: CASSVEGLAGYNEQFF. The CDR3 DNA follows: TGTGCCAGCAGCGTAGAAGGGCTAGCGGGATACAATGAGCAGTTCTTC.

This clonotype was seen only a few times. J is TRBJ2-1 and V is TRBV28; TRBD2 matches at 7 bases. Germline trimming cut 2 bases from V and 4 bases from J; bases unmatched to any gene: 5. The CDR3 totals 15 residues. The germline gives CDR1 MDHEN, CDR2 SYDVKM. CDR3 loop: CASSLLAESYNEQFF. CDR3 coding DNA: TGTGCCAGCAGTTTACTAGCGGAATCTTACAATGAGCAGTTCTTC. Based on the CDR3 plus reference TRBV28 and TRBJ2-1, the full variable domain is DVKVTQSSRYLVKRTGEKVFLECVQDMDHENMFWYRQDPGLGLRLIYFSYDVKMKEKGDIPEGYSVSREKKERFSLILESASTNQTSMYLCASSLLAESYNEQFFGPGTRLTVL.

The gene calls are TRBV2 and TRBJ2-2, with 7 bases matching TRBD2. The CDR3 totals 16 residues. Trimming removed 4 bases from V and 5 bases from J; junction bases left unmatched: 10. CDR1 SNHLY and CDR2 FYNNEI come from the germline V gene. CDR3 coding DNA: TGTGCCAGCAGTGGGATCCCAGCGGGGCAGACCGGGGAGCTGTTTTTT. Amino acid sequence: CASSGIPAGQTGELFF.

This clonotype occurred many times. This sequence joins TRBV7-8 and TRBJ2-3; D is possibly TRBD1 (5 bases). CDR3 length equals 13 residues. Germline-derived CDR1 and CDR2 are SGHVS and FQNEAQ. Deletions cut 4 bases from V and 6 bases from J, with 11 bases between. The CDR3 nucleotides are TGTGCCAGCAGCTCGCAGGGTTTTGATACGCAGTATTTT. This gives the protein CASSSQGFDTQYF. The full variable domain, completed using reference TRBV7-8 and TRBJ2-3, is GAGVSQSPRYKVAKRGQDVALRCDPISGHVSLFWYQQALGQGPEFLTYFQNEAQLDKSGLPSDRFFAERPEGSVSTLKIQRTQQEDSAVYLCASSSQGFDTQYFGPGTRLTVL.

This clonotype has only a few counts. The chain couples TRBV6-2 or TRBV6-3 to TRBJ2-7; the D is unclear. Trimming took 0 bases from V and 0 from J, leaving 6 bases between them. Germline V CDR1 and CDR2: MNHEY, SVGEGT. CDR3 length: 14 amino acids. The DNA for the CDR3 is TGTGCCAGCAGTTACTCTGGGGACTCCTACGAGCAGTACTTC. Translating gives CASSYSGDSYEQYF.

This clonotype was recorded many times. The rearrangement uses TRBV6-2 or TRBV6-3 and TRBJ2-5; D uncertain. CDR3 length: 12 residues. V was clipped by 6 bases and J by 2 bases, with 7 bases between them. Germline V gene data show CDR1 as MNHEY and CDR2 as SVGEGT. The CDR3 coding sequence is TGTGCCAGCAGCCCCCCACAAGAGACCCAGTACTTC. It is translated as CASSPPQETQYF.

The chain is built from TRBV20-1 and TRBJ2-3; 12 bases line up with TRBD2. CDR3 length: 14 residues. Trimming removed 3 bases from V and 4 bases from J; junction bases left unmatched: 2. Germline loops: CDR1 DFQATT, CDR2 SNEGSKA (reference sequence). The CDR3 protein is CSARTSGGPDTQYF. The CDR3 bases are TGCAGTGCTAGGACTAGCGGGGGCCCAGATACGCAGTATTTT.